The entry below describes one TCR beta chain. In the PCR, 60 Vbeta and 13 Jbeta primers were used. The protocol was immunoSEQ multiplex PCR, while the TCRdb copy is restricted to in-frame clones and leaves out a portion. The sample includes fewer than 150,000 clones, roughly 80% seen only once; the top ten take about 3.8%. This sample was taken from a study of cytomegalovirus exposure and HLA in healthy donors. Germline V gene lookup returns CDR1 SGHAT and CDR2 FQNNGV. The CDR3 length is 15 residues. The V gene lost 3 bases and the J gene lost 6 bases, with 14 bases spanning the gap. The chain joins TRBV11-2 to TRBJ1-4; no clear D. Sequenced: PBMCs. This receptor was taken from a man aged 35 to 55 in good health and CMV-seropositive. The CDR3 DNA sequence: TGTGCCAGCAGCTTTTTTGGCTGGCTGGATGAAAAACTGTTTTTT. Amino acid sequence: CASSFFGWLDEKLFF.